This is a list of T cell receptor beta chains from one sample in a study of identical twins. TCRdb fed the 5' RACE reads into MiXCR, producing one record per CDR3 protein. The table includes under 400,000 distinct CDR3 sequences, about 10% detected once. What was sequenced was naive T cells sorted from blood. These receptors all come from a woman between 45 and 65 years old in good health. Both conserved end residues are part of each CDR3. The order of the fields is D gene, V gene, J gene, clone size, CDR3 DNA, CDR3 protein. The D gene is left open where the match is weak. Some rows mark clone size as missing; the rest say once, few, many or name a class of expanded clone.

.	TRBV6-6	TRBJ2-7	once	TGTGCCAGCAGTTACTTTACCGGGCACTACCCTTACTGGGAGCAGTACTTC	CASSYFTGHYPYWEQYF
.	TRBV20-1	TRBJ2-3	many	TGCAGTGCCCTTACAGATACGCAGTATTTT	CSALTDTQYF
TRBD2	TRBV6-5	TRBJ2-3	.	TGTGCCAGCAGTTACTTCAGGGGTAGCGGGAGACGAAATACGCAGTATTTT	CASSYFRGSGRRNTQYF
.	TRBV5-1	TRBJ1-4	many	TGCGCCAGCAGCTTGACTCCGGGAGGGATAAATGAAAAACTGTTTTTT	CASSLTPGGINEKLFF
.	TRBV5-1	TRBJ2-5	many	TGCGCCAGCAGCTCCCGAGGAGAGACCCAGTACTTC	CASSSRGETQYF
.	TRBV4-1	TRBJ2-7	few	TGCGCCAGCAGCCAGGGCCCCGACAGTTCCTACGAGCAGTACTTC	CASSQGPDSSYEQYF
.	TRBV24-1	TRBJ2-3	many	TGTGCCACCAGTCAGACGGACGTGGCGCAGTATTTT	CATSQTDVAQYF
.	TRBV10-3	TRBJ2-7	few	TGTGCCATCAGTGAAGAGACACCATCCTCCTACGAGCAGTACTTC	CAISEETPSSYEQYF
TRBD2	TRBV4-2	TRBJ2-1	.	TGTGCCAGCAGCCAAACCCCCGGGACTACTCCTATGGATTACAAGTTCTTC	CASSQTPGTTPMDYKFF
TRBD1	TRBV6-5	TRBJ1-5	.	TGTGCCAGCAGTAAGGACAGGGGGCTGGGGCCCCAGCATTTT	CASSKDRGLGPQHF
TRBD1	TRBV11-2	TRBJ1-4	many	TGTGCCAGCAGCTCGCATTTGGACAGGGTTTTT	CASSSHLDRVF
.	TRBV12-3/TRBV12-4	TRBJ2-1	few	TGTGCCAGCAGTTTTGATGGGCGGAGCAGGTCCTACAATGAGCAGTTCTTC	CASSFDGRSRSYNEQFF
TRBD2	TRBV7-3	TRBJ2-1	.	TGTGCCAGCAGGCTGGGAGGGGAATACAATGAGCAGTTCTTC	CASRLGGEYNEQFF
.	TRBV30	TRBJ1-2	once	TGTGCCTGGACCTCAGGCTACACCTTC	CAWTSGYTF
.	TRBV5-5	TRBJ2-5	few	TGTGCCAGCAGCTTGGTCGCTGGGAGGGAGACCCAGTACTTC	CASSLVAGRETQYF
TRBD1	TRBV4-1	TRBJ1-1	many	TGCGCCAGCAGCCCAAGTCCCGGGACAGGGATGAGCACTGAAGCTTTCTTT	CASSPSPGTGMSTEAFF
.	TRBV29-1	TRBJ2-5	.	TGCAGCGTTGAGACCCATAGGGAGACCCAGTACTTC	CSVETHRETQYF
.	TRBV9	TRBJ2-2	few	TGTGCCAGCAGCCCAGAAACGGTCGTCGGGGAGCTGTTTTTT	CASSPETVVGELFF
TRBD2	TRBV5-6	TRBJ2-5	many	TGTGCCAGCAGCTTTTCTAGCGGGAGGTTAGAGACCCAGTACTTC	CASSFSSGRLETQYF
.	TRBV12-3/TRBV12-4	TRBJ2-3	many	TGTGCCAGCAGTTTAGCGAGAAGGGGTAGCACAGATACGCAGTATTTT	CASSLARRGSTDTQYF
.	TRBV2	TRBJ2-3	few	TGTGCCAGCAGGGGGGCTCGTACGCAGTATTTT	CASRGARTQYF
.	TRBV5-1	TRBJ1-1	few	TGCGCCAGCCATATTAGACCGAACACTGAAGCTTTCTTT	CASHIRPNTEAFF
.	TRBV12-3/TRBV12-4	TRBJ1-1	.	TGTGCCAGCAGTTATAAGGGAGGGGTTTACACTGAAGCTTTCTTT	CASSYKGGVYTEAFF
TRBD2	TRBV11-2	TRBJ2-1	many	TGTGCCAGCAGCAGGGAGGGTGGGTATGAGCAGTTCTTC	CASSREGGYEQFF
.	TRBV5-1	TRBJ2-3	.	TGCGCCAGCAGCCCCGCAGGGATTTATACGCAGTATTTT	CASSPAGIYTQYF
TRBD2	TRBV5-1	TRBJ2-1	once	TGCGCCAGCAGACGGAACAGCGGGAGGAGCAATGAGAAGTTCTTC	CASRRNSGRSNEKFF
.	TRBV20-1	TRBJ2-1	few	TGCAGTGCTTCCACTTCCAGCAGCAGCTCCTACAATGAGCAGTTCTTC	CSASTSSSSSYNEQFF
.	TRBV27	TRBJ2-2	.	TGTGCCAGCAGTCTAGGACTCTTAACGAACACCGGGGAGCTGTTTTTT	CASSLGLLTNTGELFF
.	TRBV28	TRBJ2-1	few	TGTGCCAGCAGCCGAGACCAGTGGGGCAATGAGCAGTTCTTC	CASSRDQWGNEQFF
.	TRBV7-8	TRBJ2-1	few	TGTGCCAGCAGCCTGAGGGGAGGTAGGCAGTTCTTC	CASSLRGGRQFF
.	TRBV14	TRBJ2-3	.	TGTGCCAGCAGCGAAGATCCGCCGGGACTCAGTACGCAGTATTTT	CASSEDPPGLSTQYF
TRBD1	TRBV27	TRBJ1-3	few	TGTGCCAGCAGTACCCACTCCGGGACAGGCGGAAACACCATATATTTT	CASSTHSGTGGNTIYF